This T cell receptor beta chain was observed in a study of neurological immune-mediated disorders. Study context: Relapsing-remitting forms accounted for 31 of the 34 multiple sclerosis patients and secondary progressive forms for 3. The study, taken as a whole, reports: The level of TCR clonal expansion was highest in patients with HTLV-1-associated myelopathy and lowest in multiple sclerosis, where it fell below the level seen in healthy controls.

The length of the CDR3 is 14 residues. The germline gives CDR1 SGHRS, CDR2 YFSETQ. TCRdb recomputed calls from the 5' RACE reads with MiXCR, one row per CDR3 protein. The sample yields over 45,000 distinct CDR3 sequences, about 3.5% seen once. This clonotype appeared many times. What it binds is unknown. One end of the junction is discordant with germline, which a read error may explain. PBMCs stored at -80 C, numbering 2 million, were the origin of the unsorted libraries. The sample was PBMCs. This TCR derives from a man aged 40-55 years with multiple sclerosis. The chain couples TRBV5-1 to TRBJ1-5; 7 bases fit TRBD1. CDR3 DNA sequence: TGCGCCAGCAGCTTGACAGGGGAAAATCAGCCCCAGAATTTT. This encodes CASSLTGENQPQNF.